The 18 T cell receptor beta chains in this list originate from one sample, sequenced in a study of patients and donors after allogeneic stem cell transplantation. TCRdb reanalysed the RT-PCR reads using MiXCR and keeps one entry per CDR3 protein. Of 200,000 to 250,000 distinct CDR3 sequences listed, 35% to 45% are singletons. Input material: blood, either unsorted or a sorted T cell fraction (not recorded which). The receptor source for this set is a human donor who was either an allogeneic HSCT recipient or a stem cell or donor lymphocyte infusion donor (not recorded which). It is not recorded whose cells these are; they may come from a transplant donor.

The gene calls are TRBV5-1 and TRBJ2-7, with D unresolved. The CDR3 consists of 14 residues. CDR1 SGHRS and CDR2 YFSETQ come from the germline V gene. Trimming took off 0 bases at V and 4 bases at J, with 11 bases between the two ends. The CDR3 DNA is TGCGCCAGCAGCTTGGCGGGCAGGATTTACGAGCAGTACTTC. It translates to CASSLAGRIYEQYF.

The V call is TRBV15, the J call TRBJ2-7; D gene unclear. Germline CDR1 is LNHNV and CDR2 is YYDKDF (reference sequence). The ends were cut back, 3 bases at V and 3 bases at J, with 9 bases in the middle. The CDR3 runs to 13 residues. CDR3 region: CATSRPNNYEQYF. The CDR3 nucleotides are TGTGCCACCAGCAGGCCGAATAACTACGAGCAGTACTTC. The full variable domain, its missing parts supplied by reference TRBV15 and TRBJ2-7, is DAMVIQNPRYQVTQFGKPVTLSCSQTLNHNVMYWYQQKSSQAPKLLFHYYDKDFNNEADTPDNFQSRRPNTSFCFLDIRSPGLGDTAMYLCATSRPNNYEQYFGPGTRLTVT.

The chain couples TRBV20-1 to TRBJ1-5, with TRBD1 as a possible D gene (5 bases). V was shortened by 3 bases and J by 4 bases, with 16 bases between the two germline ends. The germline V gene has CDR1 DFQATT and CDR2 SNEGSKA (reference sequence). This CDR3 is built from 15 residues. CDR3 loop: CSARVAGQGNQPQHF. CDR3 bases: TGCAGTGCTAGGGTGGCCGGCCAGGGAAATCAGCCCCAGCATTTT.

This clonotype was recorded a few times. The V call is TRBV25-1, the J call TRBJ2-3; the match to TRBD1 covers 7 bases. The CDR3 sequence is 14 residues long. V gave up 6 bases and J gave up 3 bases; unmatched junction bases: 6. Germline-derived CDR1 and CDR2 are MGHDK and SYGVNS. The CDR3 sequence: CASRRTGRTDTQYF. As DNA, the CDR3 is TGTGCCAGCAGGCGGACAGGTAGAACAGATACGCAGTATTTT.

In this sample, this clonotype turned up a few times. The V gene is TRBV10-3, the J gene TRBJ1-3; D gene uncertain. Germline V gene data show CDR1 as ENHRY and CDR2 as SYGVKD. CDR3 length: 16 amino acids. V dropped 0 bases and J dropped 0 bases, with 9 bases sitting between them. CDR3 region: CAISESGTNSGNTIYF. The CDR3 DNA reads as TGTGCCATCAGTGAGTCCGGCACTAACTCTGGAAACACCATATATTTT.

This clonotype was recorded a few times. This chain joins TRBV6-5 and TRBJ2-3; D is ambiguous. Trimming stripped 7 bases from V and 7 bases from J, with 15 bases between. The CDR3 runs 13 residues. CDR1 is MNHEY and CDR2 is SVGAGI in the germline V gene. The CDR3 reads CASTPTAANTQYF. The CDR3 coding sequence is TGTGCCAGCACCCCGACCGCCGCGAATACGCAGTATTTT.

The chain combines TRBV6-5 with TRBJ1-1; D not certain. The CDR3 is 14 amino acids. V was pared by 2 bases and J by 3 bases, with 10 bases between. CDR1 and CDR2 from the germline V gene are MNHEY and SVGAGI. The CDR3 DNA is TGTGCCAGCAGTTACCGCTGGAAGGACACTGAAGCTTTCTTT. Protein product: CASSYRWKDTEAFF.

The chain links TRBV10-3 to TRBJ1-2; D gene unclear. The CDR3 is 11 amino acids. In germline, CDR1 is ENHRY, CDR2 SYGVKD. V was shortened by 3 bases and J by 7 bases, with 6 bases between the two germline ends. CDR3 sequence reads: CAISDGIGYTF. The CDR3 DNA follows: TGTGCCATCAGTGACGGTATTGGCTACACCTTC.

This clonotype showed up just a few times. This chain uses TRBV20-1 with TRBJ2-3; no reliable D call. CDR3 length: 12 residues. The germline V gene encodes CDR1 DFQATT and CDR2 SNEGSKA (reference sequence). Trimming took off 6 bases at V and 0 bases at J, with 7 bases between the two ends. CDR3 sequence (DNA): TGCAGTGCAAGGCAGAGCACAGATACGCAGTATTTT. Its protein product is CSARQSTDTQYF.

The chain links TRBV4-3 to TRBJ2-7, with TRBD1 as a possible D gene (5 bases). This CDR3 is built from 15 residues. The V end lost 1 base, the J end lost 3 bases, and 13 bases lay between the germline ends. Germline V CDR1 and CDR2: LGHNA, YSLEER. The CDR3 loop reads CASSQGRDRFYEQYF. In nucleotides, the CDR3 is TGCGCCAGCAGCCAAGGGCGAGACAGATTCTACGAGCAGTACTTC.

The CDR3 DNA reads as TGTGCCACCTCAAAAGCGGGGTACTCACCCCTCCACTTT. Translated: CATSKAGYSPLHF. The chain joins TRBV5-8 to TRBJ1-6; D ambiguous. The germline V gene has CDR1 SGHTS and CDR2 YDEGEE. CDR3 size: 13 residues. Trimming took off 9 bases at V and 10 bases at J, with 17 bases between the two ends.

The V gene is TRBV5-1, the J gene TRBJ1-5; D is unresolved. Trimming stripped 5 bases from V and 7 bases from J, with 13 bases between. This CDR3 has 13 residues. Germline assignment: CDR1 SGHRS and CDR2 YFSETQ. The CDR3 DNA is TGCGCCAGCAGGGCGCGTCTGGACCAGCCCCAGCATTTT. This codes for CASRARLDQPQHF.

This clonotype was seen a single time. The J gene is TRBJ2-7, the V gene TRBV7-9; D remains ambiguous. The V gene lost 5 bases and the J gene lost 5 bases, with 10 bases spanning the gap. The germline V gene encodes CDR1 SEHNR and CDR2 FQNEAQ (reference sequence). The CDR3 is made up of 12 amino acids. The CDR3 region has the DNA TGTGCCAGCAGCACCCGGACCCACGAGCAGTACTTC. As protein: CASSTRTHEQYF.

Only a few counts were recorded for this clonotype. The chain joins TRBV5-1 to TRBJ1-2; 7 nucleotides line up with TRBD1. J lost 3 bases, V lost 4 bases, and 9 bases had no gene match. Per the germline V gene, CDR1 is SGHRS and CDR2 is YFSETQ. The CDR3 is made up of 15 amino acids. The CDR3 sequence: CASSPDRRAYYGYTF. Here the CDR3 DNA reads TGCGCCAGCAGCCCGGACAGGCGCGCTTACTATGGCTACACCTTC.

The V call is TRBV12-3 or TRBV12-4, the J call TRBJ1-1; 7 nucleotides agree with TRBD1. This CDR3 has 14 residues. V gave up 7 bases and J gave up 1 base; unmatched junction bases: 6. CDR3 bases: TGTGCCAGCACCAACAGGGGACCGAACACTGAAGCTTTCTTT. It specifies CASTNRGPNTEAFF.

This clonotype was detected a few times. The chain recombines TRBV7-9 with TRBJ2-3; D may be TRBD2 (5 bases). From germline, CDR1 is SEHNR and CDR2 FQNEAQ (reference sequence). This CDR3 contains 14 residues. V lost 5 bases to trimming and J lost 2 bases, with 11 bases between them. This CDR3 is CASSASTATDTQYF. CDR3 in DNA: TGTGCCAGCAGCGCTAGCACCGCCACAGATACGCAGTATTTT.

This clonotype was observed a few times. The chain joins TRBV29-1 to TRBJ1-5; D may be TRBD1 (6 bases). CDR1 and CDR2 from the germline V gene are SQVTM and ANQGSEA. This CDR3 is built from 13 residues. Trimming removed 6 bases at V and 7 bases at J, with 16 bases between. CDR3 sequence reads: CSVQRQVGQPQHF. The CDR3 coding sequence is TGCAGCGTCCAAAGACAGGTGGGCCAGCCCCAGCATTTT.

The V and J genes are TRBV29-1 and TRBJ2-7, with a tentative D call TRBD1 (7 bases). Germline lookup yields CDR1 SQVTM and CDR2 ANQGSEA. With 6 bases removed from V and 3 bases from J, the gap between germline ends came to 18 bases. The CDR3 sequence is 14 residues long. CDR3 sequence reads: CSVSGGGRLYEQYF. The CDR3 region has the DNA TGCAGCGTGTCCGGAGGGGGCCGCCTCTACGAGCAGTACTTC.